Each of the 23 T cell receptor beta chains below was sequenced from the same sample in a study of CD8+ T cells in alopecia areata. Once RNA had been extracted, it was reverse transcribed into cDNA to act as the sequencing template. TCRdb keeps only in-frame clones here, not all; method: immunoSEQ multiplex PCR. In the table there are hundreds of thousands of clones, roughly 66% of which are singletons. This sample's treatment: oral pan-JAK inhibitor, 5-10 mg twice daily. This specimen consisted of CD4+ T cells sorted from blood, obtained at approximately week 42, from a patient treated with tofacitinib. These receptors all come from a human donor with alopecia areata.

J is TRBJ1-2 and V is TRBV5-1; D is perhaps TRBD1 (5 bases). The CDR3 is 15 residues long. V was cut by 0 bases and J by 6 bases, with 15 bases left in between. Germline V CDR1 and CDR2: SGHRS, YFSETQ. CDR3: CASSLGQSKPDGYTF. The DNA for the CDR3 is TGCGCCAGCAGCTTGGGACAGTCAAAACCCGATGGCTACACCTTC.

The chain recombines TRBV7-2 with TRBJ1-1; no clear D. The CDR3 covers 17 residues. V dropped 5 bases and J dropped 0 bases, with 19 bases sitting between them. Germline values: CDR1 SGHTA, CDR2 FQGNSA. The CDR3 DNA reads TGTGCCAGCAGCCCCCGACCATCGACGGAAATGAACACTGAAGCTTTCTTT. Amino acids: CASSPRPSTEMNTEAFF.

This chain connects TRBV30 to TRBJ1-1; D is unresolved. In germline, CDR1 is GTSNPN, CDR2 SVGIG (reference sequence). Trimming removed 3 bases from V and 1 base from J, with 15 bases in between. The CDR3 totals 15 residues. The CDR3 DNA follows: TGTGCCTGGAGAAGAAGGGATCTATCGAACACTGAAGCTTTCTTT. It translates to CAWRRRDLSNTEAFF.

The rearrangement links TRBV29-1 to TRBJ1-4, with a weak D call TRBD1 (5 bases). The CDR3 is 12 amino acids. V was cut by 4 bases and J by 8 bases, with 11 bases left in between. From germline, CDR1 is SQVTM and CDR2 ANQGSEA. The CDR3 is CSVGQGEEKLFF. CDR3 sequence (DNA): TGCAGCGTTGGCCAGGGAGAGGAAAAACTGTTTTTT.

This chain joins TRBV5-1 and TRBJ2-7, with 9 positions matching TRBD1. CDR1 is SGHRS, CDR2 YFSETQ, per germline. The CDR3 spans 14 residues. The V segment lost 4 bases and the J segment 2 bases; nucleotides outside the gene matches: 4. The CDR3 region has the DNA TGCGCCAGCAGCCCTGGACAGGGGCCCTACGAGCAGTACTTC. Protein sequence: CASSPGQGPYEQYF.

This chain connects TRBV30 to TRBJ2-3; TRBD2 matches at 10 bases. Trimming took 4 bases from V and 6 from J; bases not matched to a gene: 10. The germline gives CDR1 GTSNPN, CDR2 SVGIG (reference sequence). CDR3 size: 15 residues. In nucleotides, the CDR3 is TGTGCCTGGACCGGACAACTAGCGGGGTACGATACGCAGTATTTT. This encodes CAWTGQLAGYDTQYF.

The genes are TRBV4-3 and TRBJ1-6; D perhaps matches TRBD1 (5 bases). V was cut by 1 base and J by 6 bases, with 10 bases left in between. Germline V lookup: CDR1 LGHNA, CDR2 YSLEER. The CDR3 sequence is 15 residues long. CDR3 loop: CASSQVNQGNSPLHF. The CDR3 nucleotides are TGCGCCAGCAGCCAAGTTAATCAGGGTAATTCACCCCTCCACTTT.

The chain has TRBV7-6 and TRBJ2-1; 14 bases fit TRBD2. Trimming at V came to 5 bases and at J to 9 bases, leaving 6 bases not matched to a gene. CDR3 size: 15 residues. The V gene's germline CDR1 is SGHVS and CDR2 FNYEAQ. This chain's CDR3 is CASSVGTSGGTEQFF. The DNA for the CDR3 is TGTGCCAGCAGCGTGGGGACTAGCGGGGGCACTGAGCAGTTCTTC.

V is TRBV30 and J is TRBJ2-1; tentative D call: TRBD1 (6 bases). Germline CDR1 is GTSNPN and CDR2 is SVGIG (reference sequence). V was trimmed by 2 bases and J by 0 bases, leaving 14 bases between them. The CDR3 covers 16 residues. CDR3 amino acids: CAWSPRDKSSYNEQFF. For the CDR3, the DNA is TGTGCCTGGAGTCCCCGGGACAAGAGCTCCTACAATGAGCAGTTCTTC.

The rearrangement joins TRBV5-6 to TRBJ2-5; 8 bases align to TRBD1. Germline CDR1 SGHDT, CDR2 YYEEEE. CDR3 length: 15 residues. Trimming took 4 bases from V and 4 from J; bases not matched to a gene: 9. In DNA form, the CDR3 reads TGTGCCAGCAGCACCGGGACAGGTGTCCCAGAGACCCAGTACTTC. Its translation is CASSTGTGVPETQYF. Together with reference TRBV5-6 and TRBJ2-5, the CDR3 gives the full variable domain: DAGVTQSPTHLIKTRGQQVTLRCSPKSGHDTVSWYQQALGQGPQFIFQYYEEEERQRGNFPDRFSGHQFPNYSSELNVNALLLGDSALYLCASSTGTGVPETQYFGPGTRLLVL.

With respect to this clone: Different DNA sequences within this sample yield the same CDR3. The chain carries TRBV5-1 and TRBJ2-1; tentatively, D is TRBD1 or TRBD2 (5 bases each). Germline V lookup: CDR1 SGHRS, CDR2 YFSETQ. The CDR3 runs to 16 residues. V was trimmed by 0 bases and J by 1 base, leaving 11 bases between them. CDR3 residues: CASSLAYGGSYNEQFF. DNA for the CDR3: TGCGCCAGCAGCTTGGCATATGGGGGATCCTACAATGAGCAGTTCTTC.

V is TRBV2 and J is TRBJ1-2; tentative D call: TRBD1 (6 bases). The CDR3 is made up of 12 amino acids. Trimming cost V 5 bases and J 8 bases, with 12 bases left between them. Germline V gives CDR1 SNHLY, CDR2 FYNNEI. Written as DNA, the CDR3 is TGTGCCAGCAGTTACGGCGGGGGCGGCTACACCTTC. This gives the protein CASSYGGGGYTF.

This chain uses TRBV7-2 with TRBJ1-2; 7 nucleotides agree with TRBD1. From germline, CDR1 is SGHTA and CDR2 FQGNSA. V gave up 0 bases and J gave up 4 bases; unmatched junction bases: 2. The CDR3 covers 14 residues. The CDR3, as DNA: TGTGCCAGCAGCTTAGCGGCAGGGGGCTATGGCTACACCTTC. This encodes CASSLAAGGYGYTF.

The chain joins TRBV2 to TRBJ2-2, with unresolved D. CDR3 length: 13 residues. Germline assignment: CDR1 SNHLY and CDR2 FYNNEI. V was trimmed by 7 bases and J by 5 bases, leaving 11 bases between them. In DNA, the CDR3 is TGTGCCAGCACCCCCGAACTGACCGGGGAGCTGTTTTTT. The encoded protein is CASTPELTGELFF. The full variable domain, in which reference TRBV2 and TRBJ2-2 provide the parts outside the CDR3, is EPEVTQTPSHQVTQMGQEVILRCVPISNHLYFYWYRQILGQKVEFLVSFYNNEISEKSEIFDDQFSVERPDGSNFTLKIRSTKLEDSAMYFCASTPELTGELFFGEGSRLTVL.

This clone was recorded a few times. One end of the junction is discordant with germline, which a read error may explain. The rearrangement uses TRBV2 and TRBJ1-1; D might be TRBD1 (6 bases). The CDR3 runs to 12 residues. Germline CDR1 is SNHLY and CDR2 is FYNNEI. The CDR3 region has the DNA TGTGCCAGCAGTGAAACAGCGTCCAGGGGTCGGTTT. It specifies CASSETASRGRF.

This clone was observed a few times. V and J are TRBV19 and TRBJ1-1; unclear D gene. CDR1 and CDR2 from the germline V gene are LNHDA and SQIVND (reference sequence). Trimming took 6 bases from V and 0 from J, leaving 8 bases between them. CDR3 length: 13 amino acids. CDR3 nucleotide sequence: TGTGCCAGTAGCCCGGGGTTGAACACTGAAGCTTTCTTT. Translating gives CASSPGLNTEAFF.

This chain's CDR3 is CASSEINTEAFF. The CDR3, as DNA: TGTGCCAGCAGTGAAATAAACACTGAAGCTTTCTTT. This chain uses TRBV25-1 with TRBJ1-1; no firm D call. The CDR3 is 12 residues long. V was cut by 2 bases and J by 2 bases, with 3 bases left in between. CDR1 MGHDK and CDR2 SYGVNS come from the germline V gene.

The chain is built from TRBV7-2 and TRBJ1-1; 7 bases line up with TRBD1. This CDR3 has 14 amino acids. Germline loops: CDR1 SGHTA, CDR2 FQGNSA. J lost 1 base, V lost 3 bases, and 2 bases had no gene match. CDR3 loop: CASSFGTANTEAFF. The CDR3 region has the DNA TGTGCCAGCAGCTTCGGGACAGCGAACACTGAAGCTTTCTTT.

CDR3 DNA: TGTGCCAGCAGCTTAGATCTGCACAATGAGCAGTTCTTC. Amino acid sequence: CASSLDLHNEQFF. The rearrangement joins TRBV11-2 to TRBJ2-1; the D is unclear. CDR1 and CDR2 (germline): SGHAT, FQNNGV. The CDR3 is 13 amino acids. Deletions cut 0 bases from V and 5 bases from J, with 5 bases between.

This chain connects TRBV5-1 to TRBJ2-3; 9 bases map to TRBD2. CDR1 is SGHRS, CDR2 YFSETQ, per germline. V was pared by 4 bases and J by 2 bases, with 17 bases of the junction left unmatched. The CDR3 is 19 amino acids. CDR3 protein: CASSPSKSPIAGATDTQYF. CDR3 nucleotides: TGCGCCAGCAGCCCCTCCAAATCCCCCATAGCGGGGGCCACAGATACGCAGTATTTT.

The table lists this clone with a few counts. The gene calls are TRBV7-2 and TRBJ2-3; D is uncertain. The CDR3 length is 13 residues. V was pared by 6 bases and J by 4 bases, with 11 bases between. Germline V gene data show CDR1 as SGHTA and CDR2 as FQGNSA. CDR3 amino acids: CASSSPWADTQYF. In nucleotides, the CDR3 is TGTGCCAGCAGTAGCCCGTGGGCAGATACGCAGTATTTT.

With respect to this clone: An end of the junction does not agree with germline; a read error may underlie this. V is TRBV5-6 and J is TRBJ2-1; D gene uncertain. This CDR3 is 11 amino acids long. Germline-derived CDR1 and CDR2 are SGHDT and YYEEEE. CDR3: CASSFMVKVVF. CDR3 bases: TGTGCCAGCAGCTTCATGGTCAAAGTTGTCTTC.

The chain uses TRBV29-1 and TRBJ2-5; no reliable D call. Germline lookup yields CDR1 SQVTM and CDR2 ANQGSEA. CDR3 size: 11 residues. V lost 6 bases to trimming and J lost 5 bases, with 10 bases between them. The CDR3 region is CSVETEETQYF. The CDR3 coding sequence is TGCAGCGTGGAAACTGAGGAGACCCAGTACTTC.